Given below is one T cell receptor beta chain in context. Produced via immunoSEQ multiplex PCR; TCRdb's table is partial and in-frame only. Altogether some 220,000 clones are present, roughly 87% being singletons, with the ten largest covering roughly 12%. These data are taken from a study of blood T cell repertoires in COVID-19. V was clipped by 3 bases and J by 8 bases, with 7 bases between them. The CDR3 is made up of 12 amino acids. This chain joins TRBV12-3 or TRBV12-4 and TRBJ1-4; D unresolved. This clonotype originated in a woman under 30 who had recovered from COVID-19. The sequencing sample was made of peripheral blood. In DNA, the CDR3 is TGTGCCAGCAGTTTCGCGGGGGAAAAACTGTTTTTT. It translates to CASSFAGEKLFF.